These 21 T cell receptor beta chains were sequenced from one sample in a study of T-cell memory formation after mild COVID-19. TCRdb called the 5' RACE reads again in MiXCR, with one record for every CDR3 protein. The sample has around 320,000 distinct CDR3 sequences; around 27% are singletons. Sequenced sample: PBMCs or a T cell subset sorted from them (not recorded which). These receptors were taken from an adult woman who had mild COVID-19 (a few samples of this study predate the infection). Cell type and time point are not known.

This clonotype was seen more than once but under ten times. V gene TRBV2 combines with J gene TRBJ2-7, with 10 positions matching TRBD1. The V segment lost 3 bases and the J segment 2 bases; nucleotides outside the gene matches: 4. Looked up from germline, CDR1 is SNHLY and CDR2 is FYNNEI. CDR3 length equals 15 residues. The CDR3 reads CASSDLGQGTYEQYF. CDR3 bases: TGTGCCAGCAGTGATTTGGGACAGGGGACCTACGAGCAGTACTTC.

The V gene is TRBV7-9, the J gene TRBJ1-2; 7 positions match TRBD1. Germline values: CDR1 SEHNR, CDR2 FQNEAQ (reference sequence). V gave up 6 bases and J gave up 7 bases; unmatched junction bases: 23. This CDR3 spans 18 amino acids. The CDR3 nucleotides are TGTGCCAGCAGTCCTCTTACCTTACGACAGGGAGGTCTGGGTGGCTACACCTTC. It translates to CASSPLTLRQGGLGGYTF.

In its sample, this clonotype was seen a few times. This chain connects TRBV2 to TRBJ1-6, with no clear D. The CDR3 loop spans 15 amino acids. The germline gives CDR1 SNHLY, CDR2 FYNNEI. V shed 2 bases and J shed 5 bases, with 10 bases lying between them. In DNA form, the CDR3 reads TGTGCCAGCAGTGAAAGGGCCACCAATAATTCACCCCTCCACTTT. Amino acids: CASSERATNNSPLHF.

The CDR3 protein is CASSLASSGQYF. CDR3 in DNA: TGTGCCAGCAGCTTAGCTTCATCTGGGCAGTACTTC. The V and J genes are TRBV7-2 and TRBJ2-7; no firm D call. Germline V gives CDR1 SGHTA, CDR2 FQGNSA. Trimming pared 0 bases from V and 9 bases from J, leaving 9 bases between. The CDR3 has 12 residues. The full variable domain, completed using reference TRBV7-2 and TRBJ2-7, is GAGVSQSPSNKVTEKGKDVELRCDPISGHTALYWYRQSLGQGLEFLIYFQGNSAPDKSGLPSDRFSAERTGGSVSTLTIQRTQQEDSAVYLCASSLASSGQYFGPGTRLTVT.

CDR3 loop: CASSPPAGGNTEAFF. The CDR3 DNA sequence: TGTGCCAGCAGCCCCCCCGCAGGGGGTAACACTGAAGCTTTCTTT. The chain links TRBV5-4 to TRBJ1-1, with TRBD1 identical over 7 bases. Trimming removed 4 bases from V and 2 bases from J; junction bases left unmatched: 8. The CDR3 runs 15 residues. The germline V gene has CDR1 SGHNT and CDR2 YYREEE (reference sequence). Filled out from reference TRBV5-4 and TRBJ1-1, the complete variable domain reads ETGVTQSPTHLIKTRGQQVTLRCSSQSGHNTVSWYQQALGQGPQFIFQYYREEENGRGNFPPRFSGLQFPNYSSELNVNALELDDSALYLCASSPPAGGNTEAFFGQGTRLTVV.

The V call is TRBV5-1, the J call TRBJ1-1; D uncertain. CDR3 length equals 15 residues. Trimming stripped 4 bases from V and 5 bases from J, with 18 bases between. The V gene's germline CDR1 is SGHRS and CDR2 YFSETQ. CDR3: CASSLREAAGTEAFF. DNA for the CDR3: TGCGCCAGCAGCCTCCGGGAAGCGGCTGGGACTGAAGCTTTCTTT.

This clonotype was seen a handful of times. This CDR3 reads CSVEARADTGELFF. CDR3 sequence (DNA): TGCAGCGTTGAGGCAAGGGCCGACACCGGGGAGCTGTTTTTT. V gene TRBV29-1 combines with J gene TRBJ2-2; D is ambiguous. The germline CDR1 and CDR2 sequences are SQVTM and ANQGSEA. The CDR3 length is 14 residues. The germline V and J ends were trimmed by 3 bases and 3 bases, with 11 bases remaining between them.

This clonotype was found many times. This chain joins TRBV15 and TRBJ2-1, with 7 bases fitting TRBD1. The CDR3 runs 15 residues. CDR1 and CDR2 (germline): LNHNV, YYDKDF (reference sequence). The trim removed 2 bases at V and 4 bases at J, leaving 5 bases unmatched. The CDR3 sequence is CATSRTGDLYNEQFF. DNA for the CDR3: TGTGCCACCAGCAGAACAGGGGATTTGTACAATGAGCAGTTCTTC.

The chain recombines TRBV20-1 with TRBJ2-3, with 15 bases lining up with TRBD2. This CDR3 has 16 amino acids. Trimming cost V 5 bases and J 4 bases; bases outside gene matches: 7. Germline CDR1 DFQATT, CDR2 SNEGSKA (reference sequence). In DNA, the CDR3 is TGCAGTGCTTTCCCCTGGACTAGCGGGGGGGCAGATACGCAGTATTTT. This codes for CSAFPWTSGGADTQYF.

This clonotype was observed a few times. The CDR3 nucleotides are TGTGCCAGCGGACGTAACTTGGAACGAAACTATGGCTACACCTTC. It codes for CASGRNLERNYGYTF. The rearrangement uses TRBV6-2 or TRBV6-3 and TRBJ1-2; D uncertain. The V gene's germline CDR1 is MNHEY and CDR2 SVGEGT. The length of the CDR3 is 15 residues. The V end was cut by 8 bases, the J end by 2 bases, with 18 bases between.

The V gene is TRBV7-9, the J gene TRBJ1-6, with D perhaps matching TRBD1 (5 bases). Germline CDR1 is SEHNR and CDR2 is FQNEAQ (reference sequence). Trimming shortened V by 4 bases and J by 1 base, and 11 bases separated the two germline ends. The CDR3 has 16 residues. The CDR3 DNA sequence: TGTGCCAGCAGCTCAGGCAGGGCTTCCTATAATTCACCCCTCCACTTT. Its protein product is CASSSGRASYNSPLHF.

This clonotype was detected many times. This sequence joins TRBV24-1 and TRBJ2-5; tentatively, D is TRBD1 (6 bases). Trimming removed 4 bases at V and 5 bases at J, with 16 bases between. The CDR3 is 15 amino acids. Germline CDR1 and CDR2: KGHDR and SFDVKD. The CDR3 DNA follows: TGTGCCACCAGTGACACAAGGACAGCCCTGGAGACCCAGTACTTC. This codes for CATSDTRTALETQYF.

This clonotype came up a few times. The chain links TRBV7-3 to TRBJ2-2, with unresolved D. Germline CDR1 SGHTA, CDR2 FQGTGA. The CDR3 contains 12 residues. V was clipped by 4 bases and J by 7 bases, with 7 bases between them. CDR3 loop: CASSSRLGELFF. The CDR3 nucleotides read TGTGCCAGCAGCTCGAGACTCGGGGAGCTGTTTTTT.

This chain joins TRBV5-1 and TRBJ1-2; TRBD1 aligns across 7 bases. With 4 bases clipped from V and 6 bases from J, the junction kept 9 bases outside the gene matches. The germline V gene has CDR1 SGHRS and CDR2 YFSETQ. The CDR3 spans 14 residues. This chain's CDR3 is CASSIEPGQHGYTF. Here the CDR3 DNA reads TGCGCCAGCAGCATAGAGCCGGGACAGCATGGCTACACCTTC.

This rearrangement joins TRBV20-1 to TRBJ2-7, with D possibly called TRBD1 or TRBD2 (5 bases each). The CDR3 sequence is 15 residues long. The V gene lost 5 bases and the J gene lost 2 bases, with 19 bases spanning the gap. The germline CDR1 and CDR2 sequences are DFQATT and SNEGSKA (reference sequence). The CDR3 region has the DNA TGCAGTGCTTATCCCCGGGACGGAGGAACCTACGAGCAGTACTTC. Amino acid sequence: CSAYPRDGGTYEQYF.

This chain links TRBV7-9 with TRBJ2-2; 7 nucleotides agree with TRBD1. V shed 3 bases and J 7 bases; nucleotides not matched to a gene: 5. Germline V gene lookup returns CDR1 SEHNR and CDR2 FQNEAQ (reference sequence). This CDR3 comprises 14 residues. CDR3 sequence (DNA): TGTGCCAGCAGCTTGACAGGGCTGGTCGGGGAGCTGTTTTTT. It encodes CASSLTGLVGELFF.

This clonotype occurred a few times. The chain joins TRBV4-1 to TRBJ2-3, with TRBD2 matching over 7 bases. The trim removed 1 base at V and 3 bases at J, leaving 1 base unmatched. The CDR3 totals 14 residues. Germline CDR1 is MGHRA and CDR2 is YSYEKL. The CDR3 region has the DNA TGCGCCAGCAGCCAAGCTAGCGGTACAGATACGCAGTATTTT. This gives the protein CASSQASGTDTQYF.

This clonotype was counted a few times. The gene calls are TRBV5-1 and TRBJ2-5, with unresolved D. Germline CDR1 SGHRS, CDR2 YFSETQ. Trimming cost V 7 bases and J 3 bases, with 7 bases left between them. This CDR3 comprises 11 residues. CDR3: CASWAEETQYF. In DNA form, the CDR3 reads TGCGCCAGCTGGGCCGAAGAGACCCAGTACTTC.

The CDR3 nucleotides are TGCGCCAGCAGCTTAAGGGACAGGGGATACAATGAGCAGTTCTTC. Protein: CASSLRDRGYNEQFF. The chain employs TRBV5-1 and TRBJ2-1; TRBD1 matches 10 bases. V shed 2 bases and J 4 bases; nucleotides not matched to a gene: 3. Per germline, CDR1 SGHRS and CDR2 YFSETQ. CDR3 length equals 15 residues.

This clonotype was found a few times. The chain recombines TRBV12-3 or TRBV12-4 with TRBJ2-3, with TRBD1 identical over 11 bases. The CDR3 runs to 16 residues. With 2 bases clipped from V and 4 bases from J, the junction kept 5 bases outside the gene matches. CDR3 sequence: CASSLRGQGVADTQYF. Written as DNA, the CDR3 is TGTGCCAGCAGTTTACGGGGACAGGGGGTCGCAGATACGCAGTATTTT.

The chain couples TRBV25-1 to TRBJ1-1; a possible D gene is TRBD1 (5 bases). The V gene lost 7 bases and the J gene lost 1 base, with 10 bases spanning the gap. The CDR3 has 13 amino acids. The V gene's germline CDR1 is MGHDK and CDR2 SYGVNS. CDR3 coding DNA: TGTGCCAGCACTCCGGGACCGAACACTGAAGCTTTCTTT. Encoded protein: CASTPGPNTEAFF.